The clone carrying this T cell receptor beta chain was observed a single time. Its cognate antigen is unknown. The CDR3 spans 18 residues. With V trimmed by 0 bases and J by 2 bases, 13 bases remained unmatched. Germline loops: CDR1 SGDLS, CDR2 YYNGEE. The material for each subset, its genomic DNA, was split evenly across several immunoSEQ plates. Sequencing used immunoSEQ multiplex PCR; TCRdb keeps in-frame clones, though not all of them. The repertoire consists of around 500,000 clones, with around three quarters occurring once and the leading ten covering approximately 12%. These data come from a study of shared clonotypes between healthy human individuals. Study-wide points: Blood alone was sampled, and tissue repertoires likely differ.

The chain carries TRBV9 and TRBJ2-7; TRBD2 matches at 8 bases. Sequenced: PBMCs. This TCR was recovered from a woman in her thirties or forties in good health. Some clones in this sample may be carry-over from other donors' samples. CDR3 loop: CASSVGPSGREVAYEQYF. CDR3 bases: TGTGCCAGCAGCGTAGGGCCGAGTGGGCGGGAGGTTGCCTACGAGCAGTACTTC.